This TCR beta chain emerged from a study of metastatic and nonmetastatic thyroid tumors. Overall study context: The comparison covered peripheral blood and tumor or nodule tissue in malignant and benign thyroid patients.

In its sample, this clone ranks as medium-sized. Its target is unknown. Under the authors' procedure: In papillary thyroid cancer, a distant-metastasis classifier was built using CDR3 differences across clinicopathological groups. TCRdb re-clonotyped the PCR reads through MiXCR. TCRdb assigned the V and J calls; the authors' analysis was not used. The table has about 7,000 clones, roughly a fifth seen once. All patients reached thyroid surgery having received no treatment beforehand. Germline trimming cut 6 bases from V and 0 bases from J; bases unmatched to any gene: 8. CDR3 size: 16 residues. CDR1 and CDR2 from the germline V gene are MNHNS and SASEGT. Study-wide points: As reported, TCR beta diversity in blood and tumor was significantly higher in malignant thyroid tumors than in benign nodules.

The origin of this receptor is a female donor with papillary thyroid cancer or a benign thyroid nodule (not recorded which). Some clones in this sample may be carry-over from other donors' samples. The chain is built from TRBV6-1 and TRBJ1-2; TRBD1 agrees at 9 bases. Sequencing used adjacent normal tissue. The CDR3 protein is CASRAPRDRANYGYTF. DNA of the CDR3: TGTGCCAGCAGGGCCCCCCGGGACAGGGCTAACTATGGCTACACCTTC.